The 15 T cell receptor beta chains reported below all come from one sample, sequenced in a study of OX40 agonist ivuxolimab in advanced cancers. Assay: immunoSEQ multiplex PCR; the TCRdb copy retains only in-frame clones and omits some. The repertoire holds some 50,000 clones, around 87% seen once, with approximately 1.8% in the top ten. The source was CD4+ or CD8+ T cells sorted from blood, collected in a trial of the OX40 agonist ivuxolimab. These receptors were obtained from an adult with an advanced solid tumor such as melanoma, head and neck, liver or kidney cancer.

The V call is TRBV10-1, the J call TRBJ2-5; 7 nucleotides agree with TRBD1. Germline V gene sequence: CDR1 WNHNN, CDR2 SYGVQD (reference sequence). Trimming took 3 bases from V and 5 from J; bases not matched to a gene: 6. The CDR3 spans 14 residues. The CDR3 is CASSEGGAGETQYF. The CDR3 DNA sequence: TGCGCCAGCAGTGAAGGGGGCGCCGGGGAGACCCAGTACTTC.

The chain couples TRBV11-2 to TRBJ2-3; 11 bases match TRBD2. The CDR3 contains 15 residues. Germline lookup yields CDR1 SGHAT and CDR2 FQNNGV. V was clipped by 4 bases and J by 7 bases; unmatched bases: 7. CDR3 bases: TGTGCCAGCAGCTCATTAGCGGGAGGGCCGAATACGCAGTATTTT. Protein product: CASSSLAGGPNTQYF. Full variable domain (remainder filled in from reference TRBV11-2 and TRBJ2-3): EAGVAQSPRYKIIEKRQSVAFWCNPISGHATLYWYQQILGQGPKLLIQFQNNGVVDDSQLPKDRFSAERLKGVDSTLKIQPAKLEDSAVYLCASSSLAGGPNTQYFGPGTRLTVL.

The chain employs TRBV6-6 and TRBJ1-4; no clear D gene. The germline CDR1 and CDR2 sequences are MNHNY and SVGAGI (reference sequence). Trimming cost V 4 bases and J 0 bases, with 12 bases left between them. This CDR3 has 16 amino acids. The CDR3 DNA sequence: TGTGCCAGCAGTTCTGGAGAGACGTCAACTAATGAAAAACTGTTTTTT. Residues: CASSSGETSTNEKLFF.

The chain combines TRBV30 with TRBJ1-5; D is unclear. The germline V and J ends were trimmed by 0 bases and 0 bases, with 6 bases remaining between them. The CDR3 has 14 amino acids. Per germline, CDR1 GTSNPN and CDR2 SVGIG (reference sequence). CDR3 nucleotides: TGTGCCTGGAGTGTAGGGATTAGCAATCAGCCCCAGCATTTT. Residues: CAWSVGISNQPQHF.

This clone has more than one count but fewer than ten. The V gene is TRBV10-3, the J gene TRBJ1-1; tentative D call: TRBD1 (6 bases). The CDR3 consists of 17 residues. CDR1 and CDR2 from the germline V gene are ENHRY and SYGVKD. Trimming took off 2 bases at V and 1 base at J, with 17 bases between the two ends. CDR3 sequence (DNA): TGTGCCATCAGTGAGCCATACGTGACCAGGGGGAACACTGAAGCTTTCTTT. This translates into CAISEPYVTRGNTEAFF.

As regards this clone: A junction end diverges from the germline sequence, so it may reflect a read error. This chain links TRBV6-5 with TRBJ2-3; a weak D match, TRBD2 (5 bases). Germline V gene sequence: CDR1 MNHEY, CDR2 SVGAGI. The CDR3 is 16 residues long. The CDR3 sequence: CASSYSTAGRTDTQYF. CDR3 sequence (DNA): TGTGCCAGCAGCTACTCGACCGCGGGCCGGACAGATACGCAGTATTTT.

The J gene is TRBJ2-1, the V gene TRBV30, with D possibly TRBD2 on 5 matching bases. The V gene lost 5 bases and the J gene lost 10 bases, with 15 bases spanning the gap. Germline values: CDR1 GTSNPN, CDR2 SVGIG (reference sequence). CDR3 length: 12 residues. The CDR3: CAWGRDLGEQFF. DNA for the CDR3: TGTGCCTGGGGACGGGATCTAGGGGAGCAGTTCTTC.

The genes are TRBV11-2 and TRBJ2-2; 8 positions agree with TRBD2. This CDR3 region has 16 residues. The germline CDR1 and CDR2 sequences are SGHAT and FQNNGV. Losses at the gene ends were 8 bases for V and 7 bases for J; bases not matched to a gene: 15. The chain's CDR3 is CASPTQGGRFGGELFF. The CDR3 DNA follows: TGTGCCAGCCCCACTCAGGGCGGGAGGTTCGGCGGGGAGCTGTTTTTT. The full variable domain, its missing parts supplied by reference TRBV11-2 and TRBJ2-2, is EAGVAQSPRYKIIEKRQSVAFWCNPISGHATLYWYQQILGQGPKLLIQFQNNGVVDDSQLPKDRFSAERLKGVDSTLKIQPAKLEDSAVYLCASPTQGGRFGGELFFGEGSRLTVL.

V gene TRBV28 combines with J gene TRBJ2-7; 9 nucleotides line up with TRBD1. CDR3 length: 14 amino acids. Germline loops: CDR1 MDHEN, CDR2 SYDVKM. Trimming cost V 5 bases and J 5 bases; bases outside gene matches: 7. In nucleotides, the CDR3 is TGTGCCAGCAGTCCACGGACAGGGGCGAACGAGCAGTACTTC. Its protein product is CASSPRTGANEQYF.

This CDR3 reads CASSLGTAANSPLHF. CDR3 sequence (DNA): TGCGCCAGCAGCCTCGGGACAGCTGCCAATTCACCCCTCCACTTT. The chain carries TRBV5-1 and TRBJ1-6, with 7 bases fitting TRBD1. Germline loops: CDR1 SGHRS, CDR2 YFSETQ. V lost 4 bases and J lost 7; bases outside the gene matches: 8. The CDR3 has 15 amino acids. The full variable domain, with the rest looked up from reference TRBV5-1 and TRBJ1-6, is KAGVTQTPRYLIKTRGQQVTLSCSPISGHRSVSWYQQTPGQGLQFLFEYFSETQRNKGNFPGRFSGRQFSNSRSEMNVSTLELGDSALYLCASSLGTAANSPLHFGNGTRLTVT.

This clone occurred once. The rearrangement links TRBV28 to TRBJ2-7; D not resolved. Trimming removed 3 bases from V and 1 base from J, with 7 bases in between. Germline V gives CDR1 MDHEN, CDR2 SYDVKM. The CDR3 totals 13 residues. DNA of the CDR3: TGTGCCAGCAGTTTTCCCGGGTCCTACGAGCAGTACGTC. As protein: CASSFPGSYEQYV.

The rearrangement links TRBV19 to TRBJ1-2, with 7 bases identical to TRBD1. With V trimmed by 0 bases and J by 5 bases, 9 bases remained unmatched. The CDR3 covers 16 residues. Germline V CDR1 and CDR2: LNHDA, SQIVND (reference sequence). In DNA form, the CDR3 reads TGTGCCAGTAGTATAGACTTGACAGGGAGTCGGTATGGCTACACCTTC. Translated, it gives CASSIDLTGSRYGYTF.

This sequence joins TRBV6-6 and TRBJ2-2; D not certain. The V gene lost 7 bases and the J gene lost 2 bases, with 8 bases spanning the gap. The CDR3 has 13 amino acids. CDR1 and CDR2 from the germline V gene are MNHNY and SVGAGI (reference sequence). The CDR3 nucleotides are TGTGCCAGCACTCTAATAAACACCGGGGAGCTGTTTTTT. It translates to CASTLINTGELFF.

The chain uses TRBV19 and TRBJ2-3, with 9 bases identical to TRBD1. V lost 7 bases, J lost 2 bases, and 10 bases stayed unmatched. The CDR3 length is 16 residues. CDR1 and CDR2 from the germline V gene are LNHDA and SQIVND (reference sequence). CDR3 in amino acids: CASNGAGQGHTDTQYF. In DNA, the CDR3 is TGTGCCAGTAATGGGGCGGGACAGGGACACACAGATACGCAGTATTTT.

The rearrangement uses TRBV28 and TRBJ1-5; maybe TRBD1 (5 bases). The CDR3 length is 14 residues. In germline, CDR1 is MDHEN, CDR2 SYDVKM. The V gene lost 9 bases and the J gene lost 2 bases, with 14 bases spanning the gap. The CDR3 reads CARLPGPGNQPQHF. As DNA, the CDR3 is TGTGCCAGGTTACCGGGACCGGGCAATCAGCCCCAGCATTTT.